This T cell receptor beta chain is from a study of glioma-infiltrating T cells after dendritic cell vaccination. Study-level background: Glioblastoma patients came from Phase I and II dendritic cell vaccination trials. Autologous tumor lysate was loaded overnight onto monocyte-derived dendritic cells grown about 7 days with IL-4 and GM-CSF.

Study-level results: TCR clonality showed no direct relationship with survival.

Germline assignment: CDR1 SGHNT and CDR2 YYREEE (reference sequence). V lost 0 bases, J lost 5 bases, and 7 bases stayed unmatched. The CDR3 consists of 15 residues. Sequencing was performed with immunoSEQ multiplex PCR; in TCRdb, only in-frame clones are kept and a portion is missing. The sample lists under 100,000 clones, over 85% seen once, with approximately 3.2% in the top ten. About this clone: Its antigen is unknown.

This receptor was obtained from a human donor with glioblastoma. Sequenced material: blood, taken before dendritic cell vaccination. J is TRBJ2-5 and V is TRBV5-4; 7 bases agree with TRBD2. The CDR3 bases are TGTGCCAGCAGCTTGGCCGGGGGGATATTCGAGACCCAGTACTTC. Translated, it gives CASSLAGGIFETQYF.